A single sample gave rise to the 18 T cell receptor beta chains below, sequenced in a study of response to subunit inactivated influenza vaccine. TCRdb fed the RT-PCR reads into MiXCR, producing one record per CDR3 protein. This sample yields some 850,000 distinct CDR3 sequences, of which about a fifth are seen a single time; under 13% belongs to the top ten. The source material was PBMCs from blood, sampled approximately 5 days after vaccination. These receptors were obtained from a middle-aged man who received an inactivated influenza vaccine.

The J gene is TRBJ2-7, the V gene TRBV20-1; 11 positions agree with TRBD2. Germline V gene lookup returns CDR1 DFQATT and CDR2 SNEGSKA (reference sequence). V lost 6 bases to trimming and J lost 7 bases; unmatched junction nucleotides: 8. This CDR3 has 13 amino acids. CDR3 coding DNA: TGCAGTGCAAGACTAGCGGGGATCCGGGAGCAGTACTTC. The encoded protein is CSARLAGIREQYF.

This sequence joins TRBV6-5 and TRBJ2-1; D remains unclear. Germline lookup yields CDR1 MNHEY and CDR2 SVGAGI. V dropped 5 bases and J dropped 7 bases, with 9 bases sitting between them. The CDR3 covers 12 residues. CDR3 amino acids: CASSHHGNEQFF. The DNA of the CDR3 is TGTGCCAGCAGTCACCACGGGAATGAGCAGTTCTTC.

This clonotype has a count of ten or more. V usage is TRBV29-1 and J usage is TRBJ2-4; 7 bases agree with TRBD2. Germline V gene lookup returns CDR1 SQVTM and CDR2 ANQGSEA. This CDR3 region has 12 residues. After removal of 5 bases from V and 8 bases from J, the junction contained 6 bases not matched to a gene. The CDR3, as DNA: TGCAGCGTTTATTGGGGGGGGGACATTCAGTACTTC. The encoded protein is CSVYWGGDIQYF.

The chain employs TRBV5-6 and TRBJ2-2; D gene ambiguous. The germline V gene has CDR1 SGHDT and CDR2 YYEEEE. The V end was cut by 4 bases, the J end by 7 bases, with 11 bases between. The CDR3 is made up of 13 amino acids. This chain's CDR3 is CASSRLTVGELFF. The CDR3 DNA sequence: TGTGCCAGCAGCCGCCTTACGGTCGGGGAGCTGTTTTTT.

This clonotype was observed a handful of times. This chain links TRBV20-1 with TRBJ2-3; 10 bases map to TRBD2. Germline V CDR1 and CDR2: DFQATT, SNEGSKA (reference sequence). The CDR3 contains 16 residues. J gave up 1 base and V 2 bases, and 6 bases lay outside the gene matches. The CDR3 reads CSARRSSGSGTDTQYF. The CDR3 region has the DNA TGCAGTGCTAGACGGTCTAGCGGGAGTGGCACAGATACGCAGTATTTT.

The chain carries TRBV5-1 and TRBJ2-3; 12 bases are a match to TRBD2. The ends lost 0 bases at V and 4 bases at J; junction bases unmatched: 6. CDR1 is SGHRS and CDR2 is YFSETQ in the germline V gene. The length of the CDR3 is 17 residues. CDR3 nucleotides: TGCGCCAGCAGCTTGGCGTCTAGCGGGGGGGCCTCAGATACGCAGTATTTT. It encodes CASSLASSGGASDTQYF.

The chain carries TRBV7-3 and TRBJ2-7; perhaps TRBD2 as D (5 bases). Germline assignment: CDR1 SGHTA and CDR2 FQGTGA. V was pared by 6 bases and J by 2 bases, with 11 bases between. CDR3 length: 13 residues. In DNA, the CDR3 is TGTGCCAGCAGTCTAGCATGGACCTACGAGCAGTACTTC. As protein: CASSLAWTYEQYF.

The chain employs TRBV2 and TRBJ1-6; maybe TRBD1 (5 bases). The V gene lost 8 bases and the J gene lost 9 bases, with 20 bases spanning the gap. CDR3 length: 15 amino acids. Germline loops: CDR1 SNHLY, CDR2 FYNNEI. CDR3 region: CASQNSETVVSPLHF. The CDR3 DNA sequence: TGTGCCAGCCAGAATTCCGAGACAGTGGTTTCACCCCTCCACTTT. Complete variable domain (other parts from reference TRBV2 and TRBJ1-6): EPEVTQTPSHQVTQMGQEVILRCVPISNHLYFYWYRQILGQKVEFLVSFYNNEISEKSEIFDDQFSVERPDGSNFTLKIRSTKLEDSAMYFCASQNSETVVSPLHFGNGTRLTVT.

On this clonotype: Given a much more abundant clone one base away, this may be a read error. V usage is TRBV5-1 and J usage is TRBJ2-1; 9 nucleotides match TRBD2. Germline V gives CDR1 SGHRS, CDR2 YFSETQ. This CDR3 comprises 16 residues. The trim removed 1 base at V and 5 bases at J, leaving 7 bases unmatched. The CDR3 bases are TGCGCCAGCAGCTTGTTAGCGGGAGCAGCTGACAATGAGCAGTTCTTC. Translating gives CASSLLAGAADNEQFF.

This clonotype was seen a few times. The genes are TRBV10-3 and TRBJ2-7; D not resolved. The CDR3 length is 11 residues. The ends were cut back, 4 bases at V and 9 bases at J, with 10 bases in the middle. Germline CDR1 ENHRY, CDR2 SYGVKD. CDR3 DNA sequence: TGTGCCATCAGTGGGATTGTGGGGCAGTACTTC. Encoded protein: CAISGIVGQYF.

The chain couples TRBV27 to TRBJ2-1; the match to TRBD2 covers 13 bases. This CDR3 contains 16 residues. The germline gives CDR1 MNHEY, CDR2 SMNVEV (reference sequence). Trimming at V came to 7 bases and at J to 8 bases, leaving 11 bases not matched to a gene. For the CDR3, the DNA is TGTGCCAGCATCCCGGCCGGACTAGCGGGAGCCGATGAGCAGTTCTTC. Encoded protein: CASIPAGLAGADEQFF.

The chain recombines TRBV7-9 with TRBJ2-5; no clear D. The ends were cut back, 3 bases at V and 5 bases at J, with 10 bases in the middle. The length of the CDR3 is 13 residues. Per the germline V gene, CDR1 is SEHNR and CDR2 is FQNEAQ (reference sequence). CDR3 sequence reads: CASSFNYGETQYF. The CDR3 DNA follows: TGTGCCAGCAGCTTCAACTACGGGGAGACCCAGTACTTC.

The chain carries TRBV5-1 and TRBJ2-3, with D perhaps assigned TRBD1 or TRBD2 (5 bases each). V was shortened by 3 bases and J by 7 bases, with 15 bases between the two germline ends. The CDR3 is 14 residues long. Germline V lookup: CDR1 SGHRS, CDR2 YFSETQ. CDR3 nucleotides: TGCGCCAGCAGCTCGGACATAACGGGAAATACGCAGTATTTT. Its translation: CASSSDITGNTQYF.

This clonotype was observed a handful of times. Here the CDR3 DNA reads TGTGCCAGCAGCACGGGACTAGCGGGAGTCGAGCAGTACTTC. Translated: CASSTGLAGVEQYF. This chain connects TRBV9 to TRBJ2-7; 14 bases align to TRBD2. Germline CDR1 and CDR2: SGDLS and YYNGEE. V shed 4 bases and J 6 bases; nucleotides not matched to a gene: 3. The CDR3 is made up of 14 amino acids.

This clonotype was counted between two and nine times. The chain has TRBV27 and TRBJ2-4; D is unclear. The germline CDR1 and CDR2 sequences are MNHEY and SMNVEV (reference sequence). The V end was cut by 4 bases, the J end by 2 bases, with 9 bases between. This CDR3 is 14 amino acids long. The DNA for the CDR3 is TGTGCCAGCAGTTCAATAAGGTCCAAAAACATTCAGTACTTC. Amino acid sequence: CASSSIRSKNIQYF.

The chain couples TRBV6-2 or TRBV6-3 to TRBJ2-7; D assignment may be TRBD1 or TRBD2 (6 bases each). V was pared by 2 bases and J by 3 bases, with 14 bases between. The CDR3 totals 15 residues. Germline CDR1 is MNHEY and CDR2 is SVGEGT. CDR3 loop: CASSYQGLAHYEQYF. For the CDR3, the DNA is TGTGCCAGCAGTTACCAGGGGCTAGCGCACTACGAGCAGTACTTC.

This clonotype was detected ten times or more. The chain has TRBV20-1 and TRBJ2-1; D unresolved. V lost 6 bases, J lost 1 base, and 7 bases lay in between. The CDR3 sequence is 12 residues long. Germline V gene sequence: CDR1 DFQATT, CDR2 SNEGSKA (reference sequence). The CDR3 DNA sequence: TGCAGTGCCCCCCCTTCCTACAATGAGCAGTTCTTC. This encodes CSAPPSYNEQFF.

The gene calls are TRBV6-5 and TRBJ1-1; TRBD1 agrees at 9 bases. From germline, CDR1 is MNHEY and CDR2 SVGAGI. V gave up 0 bases and J gave up 1 base; unmatched junction bases: 3. The CDR3 extends over 16 amino acids. The CDR3 loop reads CASSYSLDRGNTEAFF. CDR3 bases: TGTGCCAGCAGTTACTCGTTGGACAGGGGGAACACTGAAGCTTTCTTT.